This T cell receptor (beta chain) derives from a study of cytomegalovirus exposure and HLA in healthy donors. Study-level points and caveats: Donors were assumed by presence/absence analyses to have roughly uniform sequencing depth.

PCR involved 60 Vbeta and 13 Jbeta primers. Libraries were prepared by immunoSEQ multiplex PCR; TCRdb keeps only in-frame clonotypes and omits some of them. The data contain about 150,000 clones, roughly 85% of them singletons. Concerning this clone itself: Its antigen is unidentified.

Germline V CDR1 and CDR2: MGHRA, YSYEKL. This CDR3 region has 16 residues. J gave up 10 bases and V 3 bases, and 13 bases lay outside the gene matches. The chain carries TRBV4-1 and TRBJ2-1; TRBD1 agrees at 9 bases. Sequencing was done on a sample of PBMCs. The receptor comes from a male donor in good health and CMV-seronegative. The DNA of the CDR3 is TGCGCCAGCAGCCAGAACCCCGGACAGGGGATCTTCGAGCAGTTCTTC. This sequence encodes CASSQNPGQGIFEQFF.